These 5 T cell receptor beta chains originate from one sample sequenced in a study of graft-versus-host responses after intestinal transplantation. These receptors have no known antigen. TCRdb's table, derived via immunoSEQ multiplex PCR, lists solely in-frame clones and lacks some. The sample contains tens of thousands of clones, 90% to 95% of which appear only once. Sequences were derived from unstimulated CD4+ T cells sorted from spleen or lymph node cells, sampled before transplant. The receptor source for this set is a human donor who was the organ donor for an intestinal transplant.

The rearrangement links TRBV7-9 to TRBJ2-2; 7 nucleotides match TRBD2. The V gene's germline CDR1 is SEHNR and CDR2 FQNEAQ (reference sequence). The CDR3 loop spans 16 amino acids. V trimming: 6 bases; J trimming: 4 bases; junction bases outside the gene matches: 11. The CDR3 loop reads CASSNRAGGSTGELFF. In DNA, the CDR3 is TGTGCCAGCAGTAACCGGGCCGGGGGGAGCACCGGGGAGCTGTTTTTT.

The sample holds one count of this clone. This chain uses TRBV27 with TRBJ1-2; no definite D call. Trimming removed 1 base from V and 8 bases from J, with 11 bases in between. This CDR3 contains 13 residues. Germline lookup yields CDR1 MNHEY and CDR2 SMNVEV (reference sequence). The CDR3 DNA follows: TGTGCCAGCAGTTTATTCGGGGTCGGGGGCTACACCTTC. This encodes CASSLFGVGGYTF.

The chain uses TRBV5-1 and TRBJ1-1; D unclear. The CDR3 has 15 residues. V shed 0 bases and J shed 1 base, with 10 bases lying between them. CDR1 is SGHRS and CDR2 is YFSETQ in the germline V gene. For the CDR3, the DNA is TGCGCCAGCAGCTTGGGGATACAGAAGAACACTGAAGCTTTCTTT. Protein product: CASSLGIQKNTEAFF.

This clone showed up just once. The CDR3 bases are TGTGCCAGCAGTACATACGGGGAGAGCTCCTACGAGCAGTACTTC. Translated, it gives CASSTYGESSYEQYF. The rearrangement uses TRBV27 and TRBJ2-7, with D tentatively TRBD2 (5 bases). The CDR3 consists of 15 residues. Germline V gives CDR1 MNHEY, CDR2 SMNVEV (reference sequence). The V and J ends lost 5 bases and 0 bases respectively, with 14 bases between them.

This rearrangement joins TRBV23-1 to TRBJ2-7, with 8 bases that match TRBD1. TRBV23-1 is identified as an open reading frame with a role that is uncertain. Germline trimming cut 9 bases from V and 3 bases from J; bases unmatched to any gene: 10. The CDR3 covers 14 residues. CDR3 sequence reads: CASTSDRDFYEQYF. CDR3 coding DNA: TGCGCCAGTACCTCGGACAGGGACTTCTACGAGCAGTACTTC.